This is a list of T cell receptor beta chains from one sample in a study of OX40 agonist ivuxolimab in advanced cancers. The data were produced by immunoSEQ multiplex PCR, yet TCRdb's version contains in-frame clones alone and is incomplete. The sample has 55,000 to 75,000 clones, about 86% seen once; the top ten hold approximately 1%. The sample here was CD4+ or CD8+ T cells sorted from blood, taken in a trial of the OX40 agonist ivuxolimab. All receptors come from an adult with an advanced solid tumor such as melanoma, head and neck, liver or kidney cancer. Both conserved end residues are part of each CDR3. The D gene is left open where the match is weak. A row's size may be missing; if present it is once, few, many or a size class.

j_call,d_call,v_call,clone_size,cdr3_aa,cdr3_nt
TRBJ2-1,TRBD2,TRBV18,once,CASSPNLAGVDEQFF,TGTGCCAGCTCACCGAACCTAGCGGGAGTGGATGAGCAGTTCTTC
TRBJ1-5,-,TRBV11-2,-,CASSLVWGGNQPQHF,TGTGCCAGCAGCTTAGTCTGGGGCGGCAATCAGCCCCAGCATTTT
TRBJ1-2,TRBD1,TRBV6-1,-,CASSTTGDGYTF,TGTGCCAGCAGTACCACAGGGGATGGCTACACCTTC
TRBJ1-1,TRBD1,TRBV13,-,CASERRFGQARTEAFF,TGTGCCAGCGAGAGGAGGTTTGGACAGGCCCGGACTGAAGCTTTCTTT
TRBJ1-3,-,TRBV30,-,CAWSILGNTIYF,TGTGCCTGGAGTATCCTAGGGAACACCATATATTTT
TRBJ1-1,-,TRBV7-9,-,CASSLSVTALNTEAFF,TGTGCCAGCAGCTTATCCGTGACAGCCTTGAACACTGAAGCTTTCTTT
TRBJ2-7,-,TRBV7-8,-,CASTLRTATYEQYF,TGTGCCAGCACCCTGAGGACGGCGACCTACGAGCAGTACTTC
TRBJ2-7,TRBD1,TRBV2,-,CASSRQGRDEQYF,TGTGCCAGCAGTCGACAGGGTCGGGACGAGCAGTACTTC
TRBJ2-2,TRBD2,TRBV19,-,CASSIAPLGLAGGAGELFF,TGTGCCAGTAGTATAGCCCCTCTTGGACTAGCGGGAGGCGCCGGGGAGCTGTTTTTT
TRBJ2-7,-,TRBV27,once,CASSFNAGRGGEQYF,TGTGCCAGCAGTTTTAACGCGGGTAGGGGAGGCGAGCAGTACTTC
TRBJ2-3,-,TRBV6-1,-,CASFDRNTDTQYF,TGTGCCAGCTTCGACAGGAACACAGATACGCAGTATTTT
TRBJ1-2,TRBD1,TRBV5-6,-,CASTLRDRANYGYTF,TGTGCCAGCACCCTCCGGGACAGGGCTAACTATGGCTACACCTTC
TRBJ2-1,TRBD2,TRBV7-2,-,CASSFSSGDNEQFF,TGTGCCAGCAGCTTTTCTAGCGGCGACAATGAGCAGTTCTTC
TRBJ1-5,-,TRBV27,few,CASSLRNQPQHF,TGTGCCAGCAGTTTAAGGAATCAGCCCCAGCATTTT
TRBJ2-3,TRBD2,TRBV5-8,-,CASLSGRRTDTQYF,TGTGCCAGCTTGAGCGGGAGACGCACAGATACGCAGTATTTT
TRBJ2-6,TRBD1,TRBV11-2,-,CASSLGRTGDMTGANVLTF,TGTGCCAGCAGCTTAGGGAGGACAGGGGATATGACTGGGGCCAACGTCCTGACTTTC
TRBJ2-5,-,TRBV7-2,few,CASSLNGGEETQYF,TGTGCCAGCAGCTTAAACGGGGGCGAGGAGACCCAGTACTTC
TRBJ1-5,TRBD1,TRBV28,-,CASSLTGDYQPQHF,TGTGCCAGCAGTTTGACAGGGGACTATCAGCCCCAGCATTTT
TRBJ1-1,TRBD1,TRBV14,-,CASTQGQINTEAFF,TGTGCCAGCACCCAGGGACAGATCAACACTGAAGCTTTCTTT
TRBJ1-2,-,TRBV18,-,CASSLQGISYGYTF,TGTGCCAGCTCACTACAGGGAATTAGCTATGGCTACACCTTC
TRBJ2-5,-,TRBV28,-,CASRGRGRETQYF,TGTGCCAGCAGGGGTAGGGGCCGGGAGACCCAGTACTTC
TRBJ2-1,-,TRBV29-1,-,CSGGGFSYNEQFF,TGCAGCGGTGGGGGATTCTCCTACAATGAGCAGTTCTTC
TRBJ1-2,-,TRBV28,-,CASNENYGYTF,TGTGCCAGCAACGAGAACTATGGCTACACCTTC
TRBJ2-1,TRBD1,TRBV5-6,-,CASSLYPGTGGSNEQFF,TGTGCCAGCAGCTTATACCCCGGGACAGGGGGAAGCAATGAGCAGTTCTTC
TRBJ1-1,TRBD1,TRBV28,-,CASSKGQGDTEAFF,TGTGCCAGCAGTAAAGGGCAGGGGGACACTGAAGCTTTCTTT
TRBJ2-7,TRBD1,TRBV28,once,CASSSATGSPEQYF,TGTGCCAGCAGTTCTGCGACAGGGTCGCCCGAGCAGTACTTC
TRBJ1-2,TRBD1,TRBV6-5,-,CASTRQGAYGYTF,TGTGCCAGCACGCGACAGGGGGCCTATGGCTACACCTTC